This paragraph reports one T cell receptor (beta chain). MiXCR, run by TCRdb on the 5' RACE reads, gives a single entry per CDR3 protein. The data contain about 360,000 distinct CDR3 sequences, around an eighth of them singletons. These data originate in a study of T-cell memory formation after mild COVID-19. As for the study in general: The TCR clusters were mostly specific to one donor.

CDR1 and CDR2 from the germline V gene are SGHRS and YFSETQ. The junction had 4 bases not matched to a gene; V was cut back by 6 bases and J by 5 bases. The CDR3 contains 13 residues. V is TRBV5-1 and J is TRBJ1-4, with 7 bases identical to TRBD1. The sample taken for sequencing was PBMCs or a T cell subset sorted from them (not recorded which). The source of this sequence is a man aged 18 to 30 who had mild COVID-19 (a few samples of this study predate the infection). Cell type and time point are not known. CDR3 coding DNA: TGCGCCAGCAAAGAGACAGGGAATGAAAAACTGTTTTTT. Residues: CASKETGNEKLFF. Looking up the rest from reference TRBV5-1 and TRBJ1-4 gives the full variable domain: KAGVTQTPRYLIKTRGQQVTLSCSPISGHRSVSWYQQTPGQGLQFLFEYFSETQRNKGNFPGRFSGRQFSNSRSEMNVSTLELGDSALYLCASKETGNEKLFFGSGTQLSVL.